This T cell receptor beta chain appears in the sequencing data of a study of technical replicates of blood from several donors. With V trimmed by 1 base and J by 5 bases, 6 bases remained unmatched. Germline CDR1 LNHDA, CDR2 SQIVND (reference sequence). This CDR3 has 16 residues. Using immunoSEQ multiplex PCR, the repertoire was profiled, and TCRdb retains in-frame clones only, with some absent. The sample shows about 100,000 clones, 90% to 95% of them seen only once. The chain employs TRBV19 and TRBJ2-3, with 10 bases fitting TRBD2. This clonotype was obtained from a human donor in good health. Material: T cells isolated from PBMCs. This chain's CDR3 is CASSIGERGGIDTQYF. CDR3 DNA: TGTGCCAGTAGTATAGGCGAGCGGGGGGGCATAGATACGCAGTATTTT.